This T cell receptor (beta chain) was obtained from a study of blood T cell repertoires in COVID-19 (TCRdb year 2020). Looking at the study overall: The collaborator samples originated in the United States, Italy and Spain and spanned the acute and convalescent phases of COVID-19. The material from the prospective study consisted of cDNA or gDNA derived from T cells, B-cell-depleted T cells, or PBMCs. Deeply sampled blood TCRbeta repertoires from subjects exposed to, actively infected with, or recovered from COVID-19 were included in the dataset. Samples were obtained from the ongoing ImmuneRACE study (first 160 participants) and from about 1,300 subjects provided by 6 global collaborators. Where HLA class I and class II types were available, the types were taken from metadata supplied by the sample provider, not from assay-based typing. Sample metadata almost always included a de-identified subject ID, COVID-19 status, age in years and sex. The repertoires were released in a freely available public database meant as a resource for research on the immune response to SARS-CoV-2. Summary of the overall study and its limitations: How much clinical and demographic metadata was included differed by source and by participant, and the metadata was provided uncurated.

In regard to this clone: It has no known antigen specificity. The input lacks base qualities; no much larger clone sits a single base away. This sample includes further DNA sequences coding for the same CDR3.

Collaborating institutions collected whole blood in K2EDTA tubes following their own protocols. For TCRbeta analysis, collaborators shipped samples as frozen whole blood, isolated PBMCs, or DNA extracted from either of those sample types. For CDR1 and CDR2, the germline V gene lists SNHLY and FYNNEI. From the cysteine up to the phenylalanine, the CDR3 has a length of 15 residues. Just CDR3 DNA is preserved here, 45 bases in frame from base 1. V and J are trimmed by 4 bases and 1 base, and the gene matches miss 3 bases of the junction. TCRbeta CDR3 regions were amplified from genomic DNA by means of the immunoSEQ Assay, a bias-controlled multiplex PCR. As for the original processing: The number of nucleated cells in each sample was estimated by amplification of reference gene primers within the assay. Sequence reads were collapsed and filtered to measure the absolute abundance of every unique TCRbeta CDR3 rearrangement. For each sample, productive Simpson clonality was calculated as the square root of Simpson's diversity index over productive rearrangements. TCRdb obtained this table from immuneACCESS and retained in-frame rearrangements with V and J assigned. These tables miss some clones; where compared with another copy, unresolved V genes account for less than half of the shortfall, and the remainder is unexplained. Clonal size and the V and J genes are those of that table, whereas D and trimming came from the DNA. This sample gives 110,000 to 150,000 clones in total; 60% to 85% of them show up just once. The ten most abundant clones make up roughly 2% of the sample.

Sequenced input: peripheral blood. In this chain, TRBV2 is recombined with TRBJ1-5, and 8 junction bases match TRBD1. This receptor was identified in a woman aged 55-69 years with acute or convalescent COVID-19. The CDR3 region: CASSVDRGSNQPQHF. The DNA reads TGTGCCAGCAGTGTTGACAGGGGAAGCAATCAGCCCCAGCATTTT.